The T cell receptor beta chain described here comes from a study of CD8+CD57+ T cells in acquired aplastic anemia (dated by TCRdb to the late 2010s). Context from the whole study: DNA extracted from sorted CD4+ and CD8+ cells had a mean of roughly 3.3 ug, with a range of about 0.19 to 30 ug. CD8+CD57+ expansion was defined as frequency above the mean frequency observed in healthy subjects. Summary of the overall study and its limitations: Between patients and healthy controls, no significant difference in CD8+ Simpson's diversity was found (P=0.060). Around 30 CD8+ CDR3 sequences were shared between patients and controls but appeared highly expressed in patients and within their immunodominant clones.

The patients picked for sequencing were ones in whom flow cytometry had shown an expansion of CD8+CD57+ cells. Severe acquired aplastic anemia was diagnosed in all patients according to International Study of Aplastic Anemia and Agranulocytosis and Camitta criteria. No patient had received any therapy when blood was sampled. In this study, sorted CD4+ and CD8+ T cells from the blood of healthy subjects and of severe aplastic anemia patients had their TCR repertoires deep-sequenced. Patients were enrolled in the USA under clinicaltrials.gov protocols 00001620, 01623167, 00001397, 00071045, 00081523 and 00961064. Ficoll-Paque density gradient centrifugation was used to isolate peripheral blood mononuclear cells. CD4+ and CD8+ T cells were sorted by FACS or magnetic beads before DNA extraction. From a lookup of the germline V gene, CDR1 and CDR2 are ENHRY and SYGVKD. Compared with germline, V lacks 10 bases and J lacks 7 bases; bases without a gene match: 7. The CDR3 covers 13 residues, taking in both the cysteine and the phenylalanine. Left in the record is the CDR3 DNA by itself, 39 bases read in frame from the first base.

Genomic DNA was used as template for profiling of TCR beta VDJ combinations and CDR3 sequences. An Illumina HiSeq 2000 was the platform used for TCR repertoire sequencing. Processing in the source paper ran as follows. Repertoires were assessed using TRBV/TRBJ rearrangement plots, CDR3 size and DJ length profiles, and Simpson's diversity index. The immunodominant clone was defined as the most abundant DNA sequence in deep sequencing data. CDR3 amino acid sequences were checked for sharing across subjects and were also compared against the VDJdb database and published repertoires. The public reads were reanalyzed by TCRdb: fastp trimming at Q25, MiXCR alignment, in-frame beta chains only. CDR3 protein sequences are deduplicated, and each keeps its most common genes and DNA. The V and J calls reflect TCRdb's pipeline rather than the authors' work. The sample contains 150,000 to 200,000 distinct CDR3 sequences, 71% of them found a single time. 35% to 50% of the sample lies in the top ten.

A remark on this clonotype: The antigen it recognizes is unknown. Qualities for individual bases were not recorded, and no much larger clone is one base off.

The sequenced sample consisted of sorted CD4+, CD8+, or CD8+CD57+ T cells (not recorded which) from PBMCs. The chain couples TRBV10-3 to TRBJ1-6; the junction holds 7 bases that match TRBD1. The sequence came from a human donor with aplastic anemia. The CDR3 region reads CATHRDSNSPLHF. The nucleotide sequence reads TGTGCCACCCACCGGGACAGCAATTCACCCCTCCACTTT.